The 29 T cell receptor beta chains reported below all come from one sample, sequenced in a study of blood T cell repertoires in COVID-19. The method was immunoSEQ multiplex PCR; TCRdb's version includes in-frame clones alone and lacks a portion of them. The repertoire holds roughly 450,000 clones, with about 90% as singletons. Material for sequencing was PBMCs or T cells enriched from blood (not recorded which). These receptors originate from a young man who had recovered from COVID-19.

This sequence joins TRBV7-9 and TRBJ2-2; D may be TRBD2 (5 bases). V was clipped by 7 bases and J by 0 bases, with 15 bases between them. The CDR3 is made up of 16 amino acids. The V gene's germline CDR1 is SEHNR and CDR2 FQNEAQ (reference sequence). DNA of the CDR3: TGTGCCAGCACCCCCCGGGGATCCGCGAACACCGGGGAGCTGTTTTTT. This sequence encodes CASTPRGSANTGELFF.

J is TRBJ2-2 and V is TRBV29-1, with TRBD1 matching over 9 bases. This CDR3 comprises 14 residues. The V segment lost 6 bases and the J segment 0 bases; nucleotides outside the gene matches: 2. Germline assignment: CDR1 SQVTM and CDR2 ANQGSEA. CDR3 sequence: CSVRTGANTGELFF. The CDR3 coding sequence is TGCAGCGTACGGACAGGGGCGAACACCGGGGAGCTGTTTTTT.

The chain has TRBV7-9 and TRBJ2-1; D remains ambiguous. Trimming shortened V by 5 bases and J by 4 bases, and 15 bases separated the two germline ends. CDR3 length: 15 amino acids. The germline V gene encodes CDR1 SEHNR and CDR2 FQNEAQ (reference sequence). The CDR3 protein is CASSNSPPGYNEQFF. The CDR3 coding sequence is TGTGCCAGCAGCAACTCCCCCCCCGGGTACAATGAGCAGTTCTTC.

The V and J genes are TRBV11-3 and TRBJ2-2; D is unclear. CDR1 SGHNT and CDR2 YENEEA come from the germline V gene. Trimming took 2 bases from V and 5 from J, leaving 9 bases between them. The CDR3 has 14 residues. CDR3 amino acids: CASSLPPKTGELFF. CDR3 DNA sequence: TGTGCCAGCAGCTTACCCCCCAAAACCGGGGAGCTGTTTTTT.

The gene calls are TRBV19 and TRBJ1-3, with 7 bases matching TRBD1. V shed 0 bases and J 3 bases; nucleotides not matched to a gene: 20. This CDR3 is 21 amino acids long. Germline CDR1 and CDR2: LNHDA and SQIVND (reference sequence). The CDR3 nucleotides are TGTGCCAGTAGTATAGATATTCGAGCACCGGGACAGATCCGTGTTGGAAACACCATATATTTT. It translates to CASSIDIRAPGQIRVGNTIYF.

This sequence joins TRBV3-1 (or the pseudogene TRBV3-2) and TRBJ2-2; D is perhaps TRBD1 (6 bases). V gave up 6 bases and J gave up 2 bases, with 10 bases separating them. The CDR3 sequence is 14 residues long. Germline V gene data show CDR1 as LGHDT and CDR2 as YNNKEL (reference sequence). CDR3 amino acids: CASRAQGNTGELFF. The CDR3 coding sequence is TGTGCCAGCAGAGCACAGGGAAACACCGGGGAGCTGTTTTTT.

The rearrangement uses TRBV2 and TRBJ1-6, with TRBD1 matching 8 bases. Trimming took 6 bases from V and 10 from J; bases not matched to a gene: 11. Germline V gene sequence: CDR1 SNHLY, CDR2 FYNNEI. The CDR3 is 15 residues long. CDR3 bases: TGTGCCAGCAGCAATACCCAGGGGGCAGGGTCACCCCTCCACTTT. Its translation: CASSNTQGAGSPLHF.

The chain has TRBV5-4 and TRBJ1-4, with TRBD1 identical over 8 bases. Looked up from germline, CDR1 is SGHNT and CDR2 is YYREEE (reference sequence). V trimming: 4 bases; J trimming: 8 bases; junction bases outside the gene matches: 7. This CDR3 has 14 residues. The CDR3 nucleotides read TGTGCCAGCAGCGTCAGGGGGCGCGGAGAAAAACTGTTTTTT. Its protein product is CASSVRGRGEKLFF.

The CDR3 here is CASSRGQYNQPQHF. CDR3 nucleotide sequence: TGTGCCAGCAGTCGCGGACAGTACAATCAGCCCCAGCATTTT. The chain recombines TRBV6-5 with TRBJ1-5, with D perhaps matching TRBD1 (6 bases). The CDR3 spans 14 residues. CDR1 MNHEY and CDR2 SVGAGI come from the germline V gene. V was clipped by 5 bases and J by 3 bases, with 11 bases between them.

The V and J genes are TRBV3-1 (or the pseudogene TRBV3-2) and TRBJ2-7; 9 bases line up with TRBD1. The J segment lost 12 bases and the V segment lost 0 bases, leaving 6 bases of the junction unmatched. There are 13 residues in the CDR3. From germline, CDR1 is LGHDT and CDR2 YNNKEL (reference sequence). The CDR3 sequence: CASSQDGTGSTYF. CDR3 in DNA: TGTGCCAGCAGCCAAGATGGGACAGGGTCGACGTACTTC.

The V call is TRBV5-1, the J call TRBJ2-2, with a tentative D call TRBD2 (5 bases). Per the germline V gene, CDR1 is SGHRS and CDR2 is YFSETQ. This CDR3 region has 13 residues. Deletions cut 2 bases from V and 4 bases from J, with 6 bases between. The DNA of the CDR3 is TGCGCCAGCAGCTTCGGAGGCACCGGGGAGCTGTTTTTT. Protein: CASSFGGTGELFF.

As concerns this clone: The same CDR3 also results from other DNA sequences found in this sample. The rearrangement joins TRBV5-1 to TRBJ2-3, with D hard to call. The V gene lost 0 bases and the J gene lost 2 bases, with 7 bases spanning the gap. The length of the CDR3 is 14 residues. CDR1 is SGHRS, CDR2 YFSETQ, per germline. CDR3: CASSLGGSTDTQYF. The CDR3 DNA is TGCGCCAGCAGCTTGGGCGGATCCACAGATACGCAGTATTTT.

This clone was observed a single time. The V call is TRBV29-1, the J call TRBJ2-5; 7 bases line up with TRBD1. Germline V gene data show CDR1 as SQVTM and CDR2 as ANQGSEA. This CDR3 region has 11 residues. V trimming: 4 bases; J trimming: 10 bases; junction bases outside the gene matches: 6. The CDR3 spells CSVGTDRVQYF. CDR3 bases: TGCAGCGTTGGGACAGACAGGGTCCAGTACTTC.

The chain uses TRBV27 and TRBJ1-2; tentatively, D is TRBD1 (6 bases). The length of the CDR3 is 15 residues. Germline assignment: CDR1 MNHEY and CDR2 SMNVEV (reference sequence). The V end lost 3 bases, the J end lost 0 bases, and 11 bases lay between the germline ends. CDR3 sequence reads: CASSFSDRTNYGYTF. CDR3 nucleotide sequence: TGTGCCAGCAGTTTTTCGGACAGAACTAACTATGGCTACACCTTC.

The genes are TRBV7-6 and TRBJ1-3; D is unresolved. Germline V CDR1 and CDR2: SGHVS, FNYEAQ. Trimming took off 7 bases at V and 2 bases at J, with 12 bases between the two ends. CDR3 size: 14 residues. The CDR3 sequence is CASTEAGTGNTIYF. The CDR3 nucleotides are TGTGCCAGCACCGAAGCGGGTACTGGAAACACCATATATTTT.

The rearrangement joins TRBV7-9 to TRBJ2-3; D gene ambiguous. CDR1 is SEHNR and CDR2 is FQNEAQ in the germline V gene (reference sequence). The germline V and J ends were trimmed by 1 base and 4 bases, with 3 bases remaining between them. CDR3 length equals 12 residues. Here the CDR3 reads CASSLVADTQYF. The CDR3 coding sequence is TGTGCCAGCAGCTTAGTCGCAGATACGCAGTATTTT.

CDR3 residues: CAISEPPTRLGTEAFF. CDR3 in DNA: TGTGCCATCAGTGAGCCCCCGACAAGGTTGGGCACTGAAGCTTTCTTT. The V gene is TRBV10-3, the J gene TRBJ1-1; D remains ambiguous. The CDR3 length is 16 residues. V lost 2 bases and J lost 4, with 17 bases in between. Per the germline V gene, CDR1 is ENHRY and CDR2 is SYGVKD.

The V gene is TRBV10-2, the J gene TRBJ1-4; a weak D match, TRBD1 (6 bases). The V and J ends lost 4 bases and 3 bases respectively, with 12 bases between them. Germline V gene lookup returns CDR1 WSHSY and CDR2 SAAADI. The CDR3 extends over 15 amino acids. The CDR3 DNA follows: TGCGCCAGCAGTGTTGACGACAGGCCTAATGAAAAACTGTTTTTT. Protein sequence: CASSVDDRPNEKLFF.

This chain connects TRBV7-9 to TRBJ1-1, with 8 bases matching TRBD1. The length of the CDR3 is 13 residues. From germline, CDR1 is SEHNR and CDR2 FQNEAQ (reference sequence). Trimming at V came to 5 bases and at J to 6 bases, leaving 5 bases not matched to a gene. The CDR3: CASSRQGYAEAFF. The CDR3 nucleotides are TGTGCCAGCAGCCGACAGGGGTACGCTGAAGCTTTCTTT.

Of note for this clone: Distinct nucleotide sequences in the sample also encode this CDR3. The rearrangement uses TRBV29-1 and TRBJ2-5, with 9 bases identical to TRBD1. Germline V gene sequence: CDR1 SQVTM, CDR2 ANQGSEA. The CDR3 is made up of 12 amino acids. Unmatched junction bases numbered 1, after V lost 6 bases and J lost 2 bases. The CDR3 sequence is CSVGQGQETQYF. The CDR3 DNA follows: TGCAGCGTGGGACAGGGACAAGAGACCCAGTACTTC.

The rearrangement uses TRBV19 and TRBJ1-5; D is unresolved. Per germline, CDR1 LNHDA and CDR2 SQIVND (reference sequence). The CDR3 is 13 residues long. Deletions cut 5 bases from V and 4 bases from J, with 9 bases between. The CDR3 reads CASSRQLNQPQHF. CDR3 coding DNA: TGTGCCAGTAGTCGACAACTTAATCAGCCCCAGCATTTT.

The chain carries TRBV11-3 and TRBJ1-6; tentatively, D is TRBD1 (5 bases). CDR3 length: 15 residues. CDR1 and CDR2 (germline): SGHNT, YENEEA. The V end lost 5 bases, the J end lost 7 bases, and 15 bases lay between the germline ends. The CDR3 spells CASSASLDKNSPLHF. The CDR3 nucleotides read TGTGCCAGCAGCGCCAGCCTGGACAAGAATTCACCCCTCCACTTT.

The chain uses TRBV18 and TRBJ2-2; D is undetermined. The CDR3 contains 13 residues. V was trimmed by 5 bases and J by 5 bases, leaving 9 bases between them. Germline-derived CDR1 and CDR2 are KGHSH and LQKENI. The CDR3 protein is CASSETPTGELFF. The CDR3 DNA reads as TGTGCCAGCTCAGAGACACCAACCGGGGAGCTGTTTTTT.

The chain recombines TRBV29-1 with TRBJ2-2; 7 bases match TRBD1. J gave up 4 bases and V 7 bases, and 9 bases lay outside the gene matches. Germline values: CDR1 SQVTM, CDR2 ANQGSEA. This CDR3 is 14 amino acids long. The CDR3 protein is CSGTFPGGTGELFF. The CDR3 nucleotides are TGCAGCGGCACATTCCCAGGGGGCACCGGGGAGCTGTTTTTT.

There are a few counts of this clone. The sample contains more than one DNA sequence encoding this CDR3. The V call is TRBV3-1 (or the pseudogene TRBV3-2), the J call TRBJ2-3, with a weak D call TRBD2 (5 bases). Germline loops: CDR1 LGHDT, CDR2 YNNKEL (reference sequence). The V and J ends lost 1 base and 4 bases respectively, with 9 bases between them. The CDR3 is 14 amino acids. In nucleotides, the CDR3 is TGTGCCAGCAGCCAAGTTGCGGGTGCAGATACGCAGTATTTT. This translates into CASSQVAGADTQYF.

The J gene is TRBJ2-3, the V gene TRBV6-1; D not resolved. V dropped 2 bases and J dropped 2 bases, with 11 bases sitting between them. The CDR3 extends over 15 amino acids. In germline, CDR1 is MNHNS, CDR2 SASEGT. The DNA of the CDR3 is TGTGCCAGCAGTGAACCCCCCTCACACACAGATACGCAGTATTTT. Translated, it gives CASSEPPSHTDTQYF.

The CDR3 region has the DNA TGTGCCAGCAGCTTAGCCGCAGGGGTGTCCTACGAGCAGTACTTC. As protein: CASSLAAGVSYEQYF. The chain carries TRBV11-3 and TRBJ2-7; a weak D match, TRBD1 (6 bases). The CDR3 is 15 residues long. Germline V gene sequence: CDR1 SGHNT, CDR2 YENEEA. Trimming cost V 1 base and J 1 base, with 11 bases left between them.

The chain joins TRBV28 to TRBJ2-7; D may be TRBD1 (6 bases). V shed 2 bases and J shed 2 bases, with 13 bases lying between them. The CDR3 spans 15 residues. Germline CDR1 is MDHEN and CDR2 is SYDVKM. The chain's CDR3 is CASSLRFRGAYEQYF. CDR3 DNA sequence: TGTGCCAGCAGTTTACGTTTCAGGGGCGCCTACGAGCAGTACTTC.

This clone has just a few counts. The V call is TRBV7-9, the J call TRBJ2-3, with TRBD1 matching 8 bases. The CDR3 contains 15 residues. V was clipped by 5 bases and J by 2 bases; unmatched bases: 6. Germline values: CDR1 SEHNR, CDR2 FQNEAQ (reference sequence). The CDR3 DNA reads as TGTGCCAGCAGCGGATGGACAGGGCACACAGATACGCAGTATTTT. Residues: CASSGWTGHTDTQYF.